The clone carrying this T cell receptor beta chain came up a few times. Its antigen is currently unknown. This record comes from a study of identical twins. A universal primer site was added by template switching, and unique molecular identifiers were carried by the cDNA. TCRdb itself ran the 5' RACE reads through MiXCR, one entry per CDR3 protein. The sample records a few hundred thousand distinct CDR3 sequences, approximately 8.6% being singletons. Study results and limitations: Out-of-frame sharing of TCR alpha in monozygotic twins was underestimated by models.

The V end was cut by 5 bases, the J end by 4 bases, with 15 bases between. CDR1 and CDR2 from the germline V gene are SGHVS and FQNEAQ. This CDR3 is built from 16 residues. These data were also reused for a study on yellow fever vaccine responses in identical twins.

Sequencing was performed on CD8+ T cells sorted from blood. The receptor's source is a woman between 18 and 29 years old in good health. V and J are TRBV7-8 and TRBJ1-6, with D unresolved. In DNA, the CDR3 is TGTGCCAGCAGCCCTACCCTGGAGGCATATAATTCACCCCTCCACTTT. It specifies CASSPTLEAYNSPLHF.